This TCR beta chain is from a study of ipilimumab plus nivolumab after autologous stem cell transplantation. Through week 26, nivolumab 3 mg/kg IV was given weeks 1, 4, 7, 10, then biweekly. Libraries were prepared by immunoSEQ multiplex PCR; TCRdb keeps only in-frame clonotypes and omits some of them. Of 84,000 or so clones detected, approximately 83% appear once; the ten largest clones hold roughly 2%. Germline V gives CDR1 SNHLY, CDR2 FYNNEI. There are 14 residues in the CDR3. As for this clone: At one of its ends the junction is not consistent with the germline gene, which may arise from a read error.

The chain employs TRBV2 and TRBJ1-3; D gene ambiguous. The receptor was derived from a male donor with diffuse large B-cell lymphoma. The sample was PBMCs, taken in a trial of ipilimumab plus nivolumab as post-transplant consolidation. CDR3 DNA: TGTGCCAGCAGGGAAGACATCTCGGGAAACACCATATATTTT. Translating it yields CASREDISGNTIYF.